Listed below are T cell receptor beta chains from one sample, sequenced in a study of beta chain features in type 1 diabetes. This table comes from immunoSEQ multiplex PCR, and its TCRdb copy is limited to in-frame clones, with some not included. Here the sample spans approximately 730,000 clones, around 15% being singletons. The sequencing sample was made of naive CD4+ T cells from blood. The receptors originated from a man aged 18 to 30 with type 1 diabetes. Each CDR3 is given with its conserved first and last residue. A D gene is named only where the DNA matches it firmly. Only some rows state a clone size, as once, few, many or a class for expanded clones.

V	size	J	length	D	CDR3	DNA
TRBV6-1	.	TRBJ2-7	16	TRBD1	CASSDPRDSSSYEQYF	TGTGCCAGCAGTGACCCCAGGGACAGCAGCTCCTACGAGCAGTACTTC
TRBV29-1	.	TRBJ2-1	14	.	CSVGPGITDNEQFF	TGCAGCGTGGGGCCGGGGATCACGGACAATGAGCAGTTCTTC
TRBV30	.	TRBJ1-1	11	.	CAYYVGTEAFF	TGTGCCTACTACGTTGGCACTGAAGCTTTCTTT
TRBV19	.	TRBJ1-2	14	TRBD1	CASTPGTGSYGYTF	TGTGCCAGTACCCCCGGGACAGGTTCATATGGCTACACCTTC
TRBV7-6	.	TRBJ1-1	12	.	CASTGSGTEAFF	TGTGCCAGCACGGGGAGTGGCACTGAAGCTTTCTTT
TRBV6-4	few	TRBJ1-6	13	.	CASSEGTNSPLHF	TGTGCCAGCAGTGAAGGCACAAATTCACCCCTCCACTTT
TRBV5-4	.	TRBJ2-3	14	TRBD1	CASSFGQGTDTQYF	TGTGCCAGCAGCTTCGGACAGGGCACAGATACGCAGTATTTT
TRBV4-1	.	TRBJ2-1	16	TRBD2	CASSQDWSGGSLGQFF	TGCGCCAGCAGCCAAGATTGGAGCGGGGGATCATTAGGGCAGTTCTTC
TRBV4-1	few	TRBJ2-1	15	.	CASSQEGGFYNEQFF	TGCGCCAGCAGCCAAGAAGGGGGGTTTTACAATGAGCAGTTCTTC
TRBV9	few	TRBJ1-3	13	.	CASSPPTGNTIYF	TGTGCCAGCAGCCCTCCCACTGGAAACACCATATATTTT
TRBV5-1	.	TRBJ2-5	14	.	CASSPGWLWETQYF	TGCGCCAGCAGCCCGGGGTGGCTGTGGGAGACCCAGTACTTC
TRBV9	few	TRBJ1-4	14	.	CASSVGQGGEKLFF	TGTGCCAGCAGCGTAGGGCAGGGAGGAGAAAAACTGTTTTTT
TRBV7-9	.	TRBJ1-5	14	.	CASSPSTESQPQHF	TGTGCCAGCAGCCCGTCGACAGAAAGTCAGCCCCAGCATTTT
TRBV15	.	TRBJ1-6	18	TRBD1	CATSRDRVRDRYNSPLHF	TGTGCCACCAGCAGAGATCGGGTCCGGGACAGATATAATTCACCCCTCCACTTT
TRBV10-3	.	TRBJ1-5	15	TRBD1	CAISGGQGNGQPQHF	TGTGCCATCAGTGGGGGACAGGGGAATGGCCAGCCCCAGCATTTT
TRBV5-1	.	TRBJ2-5	14	TRBD1	CASSLGTGRETQYF	TGCGCCAGCAGCTTGGGGACAGGGCGAGAGACCCAGTACTTC
TRBV29-1	few	TRBJ1-6	13	TRBD1	CSVARDRGSPLHF	TGCAGCGTTGCCCGGGACAGGGGTTCACCCCTCCACTTT
TRBV11-2	.	TRBJ1-1	14	.	CASSLGASNTEAFF	TGTGCCAGCAGCTTAGGCGCTTCGAACACTGAAGCTTTCTTT
TRBV7-9	few	TRBJ2-5	15	TRBD1	CASSITTGGAETQYF	TGTGCCAGCAGCATAACGACAGGGGGCGCGGAGACCCAGTACTTC
TRBV28	few	TRBJ2-5	15	TRBD2	CASSRLAGGQETQYF	TGTGCCAGCAGTCGTCTAGCGGGGGGACAAGAGACCCAGTACTTC
TRBV15	few	TRBJ2-7	16	.	CATSRDLGSSALKQYF	TGTGCCACCAGCAGAGATCTGGGGTCCAGTGCCCTGAAGCAGTACTTC
TRBV30	few	TRBJ2-1	16	.	CAWSLRRNRVSNEQFF	TGTGCCTGGAGTCTTCGCCGAAACAGGGTGAGCAATGAGCAGTTCTTC
TRBV11-3	few	TRBJ2-3	14	.	CASSSGPATDTQYF	TGTGCCAGCAGCTCGGGACCAGCCACAGATACGCAGTATTTT
TRBV11-3	.	TRBJ2-3	16	TRBD2	CASSFSPSGGTDTQYF	TGTGCCAGCAGCTTTTCACCTAGCGGGGGTACAGATACGCAGTATTTT
TRBV12-2	.	TRBJ2-5	19	.	CASRLAGSVEGAKYETQYF	TGTGCAAGTCGCTTAGCTGGGAGCGTTGAGGGGGCTAAGTATGAGACCCAGTACTTC
TRBV5-4	few	TRBJ1-6	15	.	CASSPSGGHNSPLHF	TGTGCCAGCAGCCCAAGTGGGGGGCACAATTCACCCCTCCACTTT
TRBV28	few	TRBJ1-6	16	.	CASSLMTVSNNSPLHF	TGTGCCAGCAGTTTGATGACAGTTTCTAATAATTCACCCCTCCACTTT
TRBV4-2	.	TRBJ2-7	14	.	CASSQLTDSYEQYF	TGTGCCAGCAGCCAGTTGACCGACAGCTACGAGCAGTACTTC
TRBV4-1	few	TRBJ1-5	15	.	CASSFGEGSNQPQHF	TGCGCCAGCAGCTTTGGCGAGGGGAGCAATCAGCCCCAGCATTTT
TRBV7-9	.	TRBJ2-5	12	.	CASSPQGETQYF	TGTGCCAGCAGCCCCCAGGGAGAGACCCAGTACTTC
TRBV6-1	.	TRBJ1-1	14	.	CASSDVQGNTEAFF	TGTGCCAGCAGTGATGTACAGGGGAACACTGAAGCTTTCTTT
TRBV30	few	TRBJ2-7	14	TRBD1	CAWSPGQGANEQYF	TGTGCCTGGAGCCCAGGACAGGGGGCCAACGAGCAGTACTTC
TRBV18	few	TRBJ2-7	14	TRBD2	CASSPTGTNYEQYF	TGTGCCAGCTCACCCACCGGGACTAACTACGAGCAGTACTTC
TRBV5-6	few	TRBJ2-2	15	TRBD1	CASSETGAYTGELFF	TGTGCCAGCAGCGAAACAGGGGCGTACACCGGGGAGCTGTTTTTT
TRBV2	.	TRBJ1-1	12	TRBD1	CATKQGTTEAFF	TGTGCCACCAAACAGGGGACCACTGAAGCTTTCTTT
TRBV6-5	few	TRBJ1-2	13	.	CASSWVGNYGYTF	TGTGCCAGCAGTTGGGTCGGTAACTATGGCTACACCTTC
TRBV10-3	few	TRBJ1-5	14	.	CAISEGQSNQPQHF	TGTGCCATCAGTGAGGGACAGAGCAATCAGCCCCAGCATTTT
TRBV14	few	TRBJ2-1	13	.	CASARDFYNEQFF	TGTGCCAGCGCCCGGGACTTCTACAATGAGCAGTTCTTC
TRBV2	.	TRBJ2-3	16	TRBD1	CASPRDRAASTDTQYF	TGTGCCAGTCCCCGCGACAGGGCCGCTAGCACAGATACGCAGTATTTT
TRBV5-1	once	TRBJ1-2	15	.	CASSLGTATNYGYTF	TGCGCCAGCAGCTTGGGGACAGCAACGAACTATGGCTACACCTTC
TRBV1	.	TRBJ2-2	18	.	CTSSRSGLAGGITGELFF	TGCACCAGCAGCCGATCGGGACTAGCGGGGGGAATCACCGGGGAGCTGTTTTTT
TRBV29-1	.	TRBJ2-5	14	TRBD2	CSVRRGGGQETQYF	TGCAGCGTTCGGCGGGGGGGAGGCCAAGAGACCCAGTACTTC
TRBV7-9	.	TRBJ1-1	14	.	CARTGAAPNTEAFF	TGTGCCAGGACAGGCGCCGCGCCGAACACTGAAGCTTTCTTT
TRBV5-1	.	TRBJ2-5	15	TRBD1	CASSKRTGEKETQYF	TGCGCCAGCAGCAAAAGGACAGGGGAAAAAGAGACCCAGTACTTC
TRBV2	.	TRBJ2-2	17	.	CASNPTKGVPNTGELFF	TGTGCCAGCAATCCAACCAAAGGGGTCCCGAACACCGGGGAGCTGTTTTTT
TRBV5-1	.	TRBJ2-1	15	.	CASSPGHNSYNEQFF	TGCGCCAGCAGCCCCGGACACAACTCCTACAATGAGCAGTTCTTC
TRBV7-2	.	TRBJ2-3	13	.	CASSLVRTDTQYF	TGTGCCAGCAGCTTAGTACGCACAGATACGCAGTATTTT
TRBV5-1	few	TRBJ1-5	15	TRBD1	CASSITGGLNQPQHF	TGCGCCAGCAGCATAACAGGGGGCCTCAATCAGCCCCAGCATTTT
TRBV15	.	TRBJ1-1	13	TRBD1	CATRWAGGTEAFF	TGTGCCACCCGGTGGGCAGGGGGCACTGAAGCTTTCTTT
TRBV7-3	few	TRBJ1-1	13	.	CASSSTVNTEAFF	TGTGCCAGCAGCTCCACTGTGAACACTGAAGCTTTCTTT
TRBV6-4	few	TRBJ2-5	13	TRBD2	CASSRGLAETQYF	TGTGCCAGCAGTCGAGGACTAGCAGAGACCCAGTACTTC